The 18 T cell receptor beta chains below all came from one sample that was sequenced in a study of identical twins. TCRdb re-called the 5' RACE reads with MiXCR, one entry per CDR3 protein. The sample shows 350,000 to 500,000 distinct CDR3 sequences, about a fifth of them seen only once. The specimen was naive T cells sorted from blood. The source of these receptors is a man in his forties or fifties in good health.

CDR3 sequence reads: CSGRTSYEQYF. DNA for the CDR3: TGCAGTGGCCGGACCTCCTACGAGCAGTACTTC. The V gene is TRBV20-1, the J gene TRBJ2-7; no clear D gene. The CDR3 covers 11 residues. Germline CDR1 reads DFQATT; CDR2 reads SNEGSKA (reference sequence). V was clipped by 7 bases and J by 0 bases, with 7 bases between them.

This clonotype has a handful of counts. V gene TRBV27 combines with J gene TRBJ1-1; D is possibly TRBD1 (6 bases). CDR1 is MNHEY, CDR2 SMNVEV, per germline (reference sequence). The CDR3 consists of 15 residues. The V end was cut by 6 bases, the J end by 0 bases, with 14 bases between. The CDR3 is CASSSLGALNTEAFF. The CDR3 coding sequence is TGTGCCAGCAGCTCGTTGGGGGCCCTGAACACTGAAGCTTTCTTT.

This clonotype was observed a single time. The chain has TRBV18 and TRBJ2-6; 7 bases are shared with TRBD2. Germline values: CDR1 KGHSH, CDR2 LQKENI. This CDR3 region has 16 residues. Unmatched junction bases numbered 10, after V lost 3 bases and J lost 8 bases. The CDR3 loop is CASSPSPRGGTNVLTF. DNA for the CDR3: TGTGCCAGCTCACCGTCCCCGAGGGGAGGGACCAACGTCCTGACTTTC.

The chain is built from TRBV6-1 and TRBJ1-4; possible D gene TRBD1, 6 bases. V was clipped by 11 bases and J by 2 bases, with 12 bases between them. Germline assignment: CDR1 MNHNS and CDR2 SASEGT. The CDR3 sequence is 13 residues long. The CDR3 region is CAGAGQTNEKLFF. The CDR3 region has the DNA TGTGCCGGAGCTGGACAGACTAATGAAAAACTGTTTTTT.

V gene TRBV27 combines with J gene TRBJ2-7; perhaps TRBD2 as D (7 bases). Trimming shortened V by 3 bases and J by 5 bases, and 20 bases separated the two germline ends. This CDR3 is 16 amino acids long. Germline values: CDR1 MNHEY, CDR2 SMNVEV (reference sequence). The CDR3 sequence: CASSFLTAGAANEQYF. The DNA for the CDR3 is TGTGCCAGCAGTTTCCTTACGGCGGGGGCAGCCAACGAGCAGTACTTC.

This clonotype has at least ten counts. The chain uses TRBV18 and TRBJ2-1, with TRBD2 identical over 7 bases. CDR3 length equals 14 residues. Germline CDR1 KGHSH, CDR2 LQKENI. Trimming cost V 5 bases and J 4 bases; bases outside gene matches: 5. The CDR3 DNA reads TGTGCCAGCTCATCTACAGCGGGATACAATGAGCAGTTCTTC. This codes for CASSSTAGYNEQFF.

The chain couples TRBV7-2 to TRBJ1-1; TRBD1 agrees at 9 bases. Germline CDR1 and CDR2: SGHTA and FQGNSA. The ends lost 10 bases at V and 4 bases at J; junction bases unmatched: 10. CDR3 length equals 14 residues. This CDR3 reads CATYRDRGSTEAFF. CDR3 DNA sequence: TGTGCCACCTACCGCGACAGGGGGAGCACTGAAGCTTTCTTT. The variable domain in full, completed from reference TRBV7-2 and TRBJ1-1, reads GAGVSQSPSNKVTEKGKDVELRCDPISGHTALYWYRQSLGQGLEFLIYFQGNSAPDKSGLPSDRFSAERTGGSVSTLTIQRTQQEDSAVYLCATYRDRGSTEAFFGQGTRLTVV.

This clonotype was seen many times. The chain uses TRBV5-1 and TRBJ2-3; D is perhaps TRBD2 (5 bases). Trimming pared 1 base from V and 0 bases from J, leaving 15 bases between. There are 17 residues in the CDR3. Germline CDR1 SGHRS, CDR2 YFSETQ. CDR3 region: CASSLLSAATSTDTQYF. DNA for the CDR3: TGCGCCAGCAGCTTGTTATCAGCGGCGACTAGCACAGATACGCAGTATTTT.

This clonotype has a handful of counts. The chain is built from TRBV15 and TRBJ2-1; 14 bases align to TRBD2. Germline loops: CDR1 LNHNV, CDR2 YYDKDF (reference sequence). V lost 1 base and J lost 15; bases outside the gene matches: 5. This CDR3 contains 14 residues. CDR3 in amino acids: CATSRGTSGRLGFF. CDR3 coding DNA: TGTGCCACCAGCAGAGGGACTAGCGGGAGGCTGGGGTTCTTC.

In this sample, this clonotype turned up many times. This chain uses TRBV6-1 with TRBJ1-2; D may be TRBD1 (6 bases). CDR1 MNHNS and CDR2 SASEGT come from the germline V gene. Trimming removed 8 bases from V and 8 bases from J, with 24 bases in between. This CDR3 has 15 amino acids. CDR3 sequence (DNA): TGTGCCAGCGGCACGCGGAAACAGGGTAGGGAAGGCTACACCTTC. It yields the protein CASGTRKQGREGYTF.

The chain is built from TRBV15 and TRBJ2-1; TRBD2 aligns across 8 bases. CDR1 LNHNV and CDR2 YYDKDF come from the germline V gene (reference sequence). This CDR3 spans 19 amino acids. Losses at the gene ends were 4 bases for V and 1 base for J; bases not matched to a gene: 15. The CDR3 coding sequence is TGTGCCACCAGCAACCTAGATGGGCTGAGCGGGAGTTCCTACAATGAGCAGTTCTTC. It yields the protein CATSNLDGLSGSSYNEQFF.

This chain uses TRBV5-1 with TRBJ1-3; D is undetermined. Per the germline V gene, CDR1 is SGHRS and CDR2 is YFSETQ. The CDR3 runs to 16 residues. V dropped 0 bases and J dropped 0 bases, with 10 bases sitting between them. The CDR3 DNA reads as TGCGCCAGCAGCTTGGCGGATCGCTACTCTGGAAACACCATATATTTT. It codes for CASSLADRYSGNTIYF. The variable domain in full, completed from reference TRBV5-1 and TRBJ1-3, reads KAGVTQTPRYLIKTRGQQVTLSCSPISGHRSVSWYQQTPGQGLQFLFEYFSETQRNKGNFPGRFSGRQFSNSRSEMNVSTLELGDSALYLCASSLADRYSGNTIYFGEGSWLTVV.

The CDR3 DNA follows: TGTGCCAGCAGTTTTGCCCAACCCCCGATCACAGGGGGCCCCTACAATGAGCAGTTCTTC. Translated, it gives CASSFAQPPITGGPYNEQFF. V and J are TRBV12-3 or TRBV12-4 and TRBJ2-1; TRBD1 matches at 9 bases. CDR3 length: 20 amino acids. V shed 3 bases, J shed 2 bases, and the junction held 17 bases outside the gene matches.

J is TRBJ2-5 and V is TRBV30; either TRBD1 or TRBD2 may supply D (5 bases each). The germline V gene encodes CDR1 GTSNPN and CDR2 SVGIG (reference sequence). Trimming removed 4 bases at V and 5 bases at J, with 20 bases between. The CDR3 extends over 15 amino acids. CDR3 amino acids: CAWIPPGPPGETQYF. The CDR3 DNA reads TGTGCCTGGATCCCGCCGGGACCTCCTGGGGAGACCCAGTACTTC.

The J gene is TRBJ2-3, the V gene TRBV12-3 or TRBV12-4; D unclear. The CDR3 has 11 residues. Trimming took 6 bases from V and 4 from J, leaving 5 bases between them. CDR3 sequence reads: CASRESDTQYF. Here the CDR3 DNA reads TGTGCCAGCAGGGAATCAGATACGCAGTATTTT.

This clonotype was seen just once. The chain couples TRBV25-1 to TRBJ2-3, with 9 bases aligning to TRBD1. Germline V gene sequence: CDR1 MGHDK, CDR2 SYGVNS. This CDR3 comprises 14 residues. The V and J ends lost 5 bases and 3 bases, in that order; junction bases with no gene match: 3. CDR3 residues: CASSNRGRTDTQYF. The CDR3 bases are TGTGCCAGCAGTAACAGGGGGCGAACAGATACGCAGTATTTT. Combining the CDR3 with reference TRBV25-1 and TRBJ2-3 gives the whole variable domain EADIYQTPRYLVIGTGKKITLECSQTMGHDKMYWYQQDPGMELHLIHYSYGVNSTEKGDLSSESTVSRIRTEHFPLTLESARPSHTSQYLCASSNRGRTDTQYFGPGTRLTVL.

Only a few counts were recorded for this clonotype. The V gene is TRBV6-2 or TRBV6-3, the J gene TRBJ2-7; 10 bases line up with TRBD2. Germline CDR1 is MNHEY and CDR2 is SVGEGT. V shed 0 bases and J 7 bases; nucleotides not matched to a gene: 21. The CDR3 is 20 residues long. CDR3 sequence reads: CASSYSDPASGGYPNWEQYF. CDR3 in DNA: TGTGCCAGCAGTTACTCGGATCCGGCTAGCGGGGGTTACCCCAACTGGGAGCAGTACTTC.

The chain employs TRBV6-1 and TRBJ2-7, with a tentative D call TRBD1 (5 bases). There are 15 residues in the CDR3. Trimming left V 5 bases short and J 5 bases short, with 19 bases between. Germline assignment: CDR1 MNHNS and CDR2 SASEGT. The CDR3 here is CASSQIQGLLDEQYF. For the CDR3, the DNA is TGTGCCAGCAGTCAAATTCAGGGATTACTCGACGAGCAGTACTTC.